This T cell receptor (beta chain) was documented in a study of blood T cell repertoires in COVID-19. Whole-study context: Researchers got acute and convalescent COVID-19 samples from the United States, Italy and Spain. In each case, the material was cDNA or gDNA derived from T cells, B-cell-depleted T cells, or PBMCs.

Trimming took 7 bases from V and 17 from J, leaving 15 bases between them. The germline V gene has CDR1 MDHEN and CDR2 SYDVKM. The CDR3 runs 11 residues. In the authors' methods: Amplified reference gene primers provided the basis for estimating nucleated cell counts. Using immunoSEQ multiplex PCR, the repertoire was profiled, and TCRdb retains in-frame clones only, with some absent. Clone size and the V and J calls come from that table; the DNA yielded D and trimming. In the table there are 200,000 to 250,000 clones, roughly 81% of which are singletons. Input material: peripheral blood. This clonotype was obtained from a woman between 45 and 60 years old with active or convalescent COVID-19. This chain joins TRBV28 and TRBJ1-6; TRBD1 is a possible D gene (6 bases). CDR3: CASTSRQAIHF. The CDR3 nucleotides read TGTGCCAGCACCTCACGACAGGCGATCCACTTT.